This is a list of T cell receptor beta chains from one sample in a study of T cell responses to AZD1222 COVID-19 vaccine. The protocol was immunoSEQ multiplex PCR, while the TCRdb copy is restricted to in-frame clones and leaves out a portion. The sample contains around 130,000 clones, around 88% of which appear only once. The sequencing here drew on peripheral blood, taken on day 0 of AZD1222 vaccination. The receptors stem from an adult in good health. Each CDR3 is given with its conserved first and last residue. Each record gives: V gene, J gene, D gene, clone size, CDR3 DNA, CDR3 protein. The D gene is left open where the match is weak. Rows may omit the clone size; those that give it use once, few, many or a size class.

TRBV28	TRBJ2-7	TRBD2	NA	TGTGCCAGCATGGGAGGGACTCCACTCGAGCAGTACTTC	CASMGGTPLEQYF
TRBV7-6	TRBJ1-3	NA	NA	TGTGCCAGCAGCCAATACTGGGCCGACTCTGGAAACACCATATATTTT	CASSQYWADSGNTIYF
TRBV6-5	TRBJ2-5	NA	NA	TGTGCCAGCAGTTTCAACCAAGAGACCCAGTACTTC	CASSFNQETQYF
TRBV10-3	TRBJ1-1	NA	NA	TGTGCCATCAAACAGGACCCGGCAGCTGAAGCTTTCTTT	CAIKQDPAAEAFF
TRBV3-1/TRBV3-2	TRBJ2-5	NA	NA	TGTGCCAGCAGCCACATAGCGGACCAACGAGAGACCCAGTACTTC	CASSHIADQRETQYF
TRBV19	TRBJ2-1	TRBD1	NA	TGTGCCACTACGGACAGGGTATACAATGAGCAGTTCTTC	CATTDRVYNEQFF
TRBV6-5	TRBJ2-7	TRBD2	once	TGTGCCAGCAGAATAGCGGGAGAGGTCGAGCAGTACTTC	CASRIAGEVEQYF
TRBV5-1	TRBJ1-6	NA	NA	TGCGCCAGCAGCTTGGGGTCCGTCGCCAATTCACCCCTCCACTTT	CASSLGSVANSPLHF
TRBV15	TRBJ1-5	TRBD1	NA	TGTGCCACCAGCAGAGATCTGGGGACAGGGGGAAGTCAGCCCCAGCATTTT	CATSRDLGTGGSQPQHF
TRBV7-2	TRBJ1-2	NA	NA	TGTGCCAGCAGCTTAAACGTACGAGACAACTATGGCTACACCTTC	CASSLNVRDNYGYTF
TRBV5-1	TRBJ2-5	NA	once	TGCGCCAGCAGCCTAGACGAGGGCTACAGAGGAGAGACCCAGTACTTC	CASSLDEGYRGETQYF
TRBV2	TRBJ2-5	NA	NA	TGTGCCAGCAGGAGGCGGGTACAAGAGACCCAGTACTTC	CASRRRVQETQYF
TRBV30	TRBJ1-2	TRBD1	NA	TGTGCCTGGAGTGCGACCGGCTTATCGGGACAGATCTATGGCTACACCTTC	CAWSATGLSGQIYGYTF
TRBV7-2	TRBJ1-6	NA	NA	TGTGCCAGCATCCAAGACCCGCTCTCACCCCTCCACTTT	CASIQDPLSPLHF
TRBV7-8	TRBJ1-2	NA	NA	TGTGCCAGCAGCCAAAGCCGGGACTCCATTTGGTATGGCTACACCTTC	CASSQSRDSIWYGYTF
TRBV3-1/TRBV3-2	TRBJ2-1	NA	once	TGTGCCAGCAGCCAAGATGCGGGTTTGGGCAATGAGCAGTTCTTC	CASSQDAGLGNEQFF
TRBV15	TRBJ2-1	TRBD2	NA	TGTGCCACCAGCAGAGGCGTCTTGACTAGCGGGCTTTACAATGAGCAGTTCTTC	CATSRGVLTSGLYNEQFF
TRBV18	TRBJ2-7	NA	NA	TGTGCCAGCTCACCCCCCGGAACCGTGTTCTACGAGCAGTACTTC	CASSPPGTVFYEQYF
TRBV27	TRBJ1-1	TRBD1	NA	TGTGCCAGCAGTTTATCTGGGTGGGGGAACAGGGGGCTGACCAAAGCTTTCTTT	CASSLSGWGNRGLTKAFF
TRBV11-1	TRBJ2-1	TRBD2	NA	TGTGCCAGCAGCTTAGCGGGACGGGAGGTCGGCAATGAGCAGTTCTTC	CASSLAGREVGNEQFF
TRBV28	TRBJ2-7	TRBD1	NA	TGTGCCAGCAGTACCGGCCGAGGGACAGCCTACGAGCAGTACTTC	CASSTGRGTAYEQYF
TRBV4-2	TRBJ2-5	NA	NA	TGTGCCAGCAGCCAAGATACGGAGACCCAGTACTTC	CASSQDTETQYF
TRBV4-3	TRBJ2-5	TRBD2	NA	TGCGCCAGCAGCCTTAGCGGGACTAGCGGGCAATGGTGGGAGGGGATTGGGGAGACCCAGTACTTC	CASSLSGTSGQWWEGIGETQYF